This TCR beta chain is from a study of graft-versus-host responses after intestinal transplantation. The overall study: Recipients across the board were started on anti-thymocyte globulin induction, then kept on tacrolimus and steroids for about 3 years. Broader study findings: GvH clones were identified in recipient marrow, with some first appearing in ileum or blood.

Measured with immunoSEQ multiplex PCR; TCRdb has only the in-frame clones, and not every one. The sample contains 65,000 to 90,000 clones, around 93% of which appear only once. Turning to this clone: Its antigen remains unknown.

The receptor's source is a human donor who was the organ donor for an intestinal transplant. Sample: unstimulated CD8+ T cells sorted from spleen or lymph node cells, taken before transplant.

DNA for the CDR3: TGCGCCAGCAAGGACAGGGGATCATCGGCTCAAGAGACCCAGTACTTC. It is translated as CASKDRGSSAQETQYF. This chain joins TRBV5-1 and TRBJ2-5, with 9 bases aligning to TRBD1. The CDR3 totals 16 residues. The trim removed 6 bases at V and 2 bases at J, leaving 11 bases unmatched. Germline CDR1 SGHRS, CDR2 YFSETQ.